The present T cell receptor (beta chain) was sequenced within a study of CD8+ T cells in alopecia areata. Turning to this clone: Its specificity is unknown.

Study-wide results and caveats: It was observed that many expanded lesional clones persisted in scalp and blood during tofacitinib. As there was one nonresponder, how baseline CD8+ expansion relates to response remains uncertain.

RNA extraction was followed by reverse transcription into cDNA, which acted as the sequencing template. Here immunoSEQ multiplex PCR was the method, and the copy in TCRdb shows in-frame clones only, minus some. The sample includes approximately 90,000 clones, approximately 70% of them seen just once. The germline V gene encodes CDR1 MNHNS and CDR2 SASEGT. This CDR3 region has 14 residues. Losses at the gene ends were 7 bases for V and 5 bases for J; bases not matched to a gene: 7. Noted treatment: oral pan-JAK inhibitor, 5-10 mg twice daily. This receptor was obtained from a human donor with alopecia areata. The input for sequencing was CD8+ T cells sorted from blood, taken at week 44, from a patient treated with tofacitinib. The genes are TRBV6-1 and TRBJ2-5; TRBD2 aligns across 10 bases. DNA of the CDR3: TGTGCCAGCACCGCCCAGCGGGGGGGGGAGACCCAGTACTTC. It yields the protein CASTAQRGGETQYF.